This passage covers 18 T cell receptor beta chains from one sample sequenced in a study of blood T cell repertoires in COVID-19. Profiled with immunoSEQ multiplex PCR; TCRdb holds only in-frame clones, not every one. Counted here are about 22,000 clones, 65% to 85% occurring once; the ten biggest clones make up roughly 23%. Sequencing used peripheral blood. These receptors all stem from an older man with active or convalescent COVID-19.

The J gene is TRBJ2-3, the V gene TRBV5-5; D possibly corresponds to TRBD2 (6 bases). Per germline, CDR1 SGHKS and CDR2 YYEKEE (reference sequence). The CDR3 is 14 residues long. Trimming took 3 bases from V and 4 from J, leaving 12 bases between them. CDR3 in DNA: TGTGCCAGCAGCTCCGGGAGATCGCCAGATACGCAGTATTTT. Translation: CASSSGRSPDTQYF.

The table lists this clone with a few counts. The CDR3 sequence is CASSYSLVDGYTF. Here the CDR3 DNA reads TGTGCCAGCAGTTACTCATTAGTAGATGGCTACACCTTC. The gene calls are TRBV6-5 and TRBJ1-2; no clear D gene. The CDR3 is made up of 13 amino acids. Trimming removed 0 bases at V and 6 bases at J, with 8 bases between. CDR1 MNHEY and CDR2 SVGAGI come from the germline V gene.

The V call is TRBV19, the J call TRBJ1-1; D may be TRBD1 (5 bases). CDR3 size: 13 residues. Between the trimmed V and J ends, which lost 2 bases and 7 bases, there was a span of 11 bases. Germline values: CDR1 LNHDA, CDR2 SQIVND (reference sequence). Written as DNA, the CDR3 is TGTGCCAGTAGTATATTGCGGGGGGGTGAAGCTTTCTTT. Amino acid sequence: CASSILRGGEAFF.

The chain has TRBV7-2 and TRBJ1-5; 7 bases map to TRBD1. The germline V gene has CDR1 SGHTA and CDR2 FQGNSA. The CDR3 covers 15 residues. V gave up 3 bases and J gave up 11 bases; unmatched junction bases: 13. CDR3 nucleotide sequence: TGTGCCAGCAGCTTTGGAGACAGGGAGCAATGGACCCAGCATTTT. Translation: CASSFGDREQWTQHF.

V gene TRBV7-9 combines with J gene TRBJ2-2; tentative D call: TRBD1 (6 bases). The CDR3 has 16 residues. Germline CDR1 reads SEHNR; CDR2 reads FQNEAQ (reference sequence). V lost 4 bases and J lost 3, with 15 bases in between. The CDR3 DNA follows: TGTGCCAGCAGCTACGCCAGGGGCTTTTACACCGGGGAGCTGTTTTTT. This gives the protein CASSYARGFYTGELFF.

The genes are TRBV5-8 and TRBJ2-1, with 10 bases matching TRBD2. Trimming cost V 5 bases and J 9 bases; bases outside gene matches: 14. The CDR3 covers 16 residues. Germline V CDR1 and CDR2: SGHTS, YDEGEE. The CDR3, as DNA: TGTGCCAGCAGGCGTCGAACCGGGACTAGCGTACTTGAGCAGTTCTTC. This encodes CASRRRTGTSVLEQFF.

The V call is TRBV19, the J call TRBJ2-6; D might be TRBD1 (7 bases). Trimming pared 6 bases from V and 2 bases from J, leaving 14 bases between. Germline lookup yields CDR1 LNHDA and CDR2 SQIVND (reference sequence). The CDR3 is made up of 16 amino acids. The CDR3 DNA reads TGTGCCAGTAGCCCTCGGGGGACAGCTGGGGCCAACGTCCTGACTTTC. This sequence encodes CASSPRGTAGANVLTF.

The chain uses TRBV7-2 and TRBJ2-2; a weak D match, TRBD1 (6 bases). Trimming stripped 5 bases from V and 2 bases from J, with 12 bases between. The V gene's germline CDR1 is SGHTA and CDR2 FQGNSA. The CDR3 length is 15 residues. CDR3 bases: TGTGCCAGCAGCACAATGACAGGAAACACCGGGGAGCTGTTTTTT. Encoded protein: CASSTMTGNTGELFF. Looking up the rest from reference TRBV7-2 and TRBJ2-2 gives the full variable domain: GAGVSQSPSNKVTEKGKDVELRCDPISGHTALYWYRQSLGQGLEFLIYFQGNSAPDKSGLPSDRFSAERTGGSVSTLTIQRTQQEDSAVYLCASSTMTGNTGELFFGEGSRLTVL.

The chain combines TRBV18 with TRBJ2-7; 10 bases agree with TRBD1. The germline V gene has CDR1 KGHSH and CDR2 LQKENI. The CDR3 consists of 14 residues. The V gene end was trimmed by 1 base and the J gene end by 6 bases; junction bases not matched to a gene: 3. CDR3 DNA sequence: TGTGCCAGCTCACCACAGGGGACAGGGGTCGAGCAGTACTTC. It is translated as CASSPQGTGVEQYF.

The rearrangement links TRBV18 to TRBJ2-5; the D gene is possibly TRBD2 (6 bases). V lost 4 bases and J lost 4, with 13 bases in between. Per the germline V gene, CDR1 is KGHSH and CDR2 is LQKENI. CDR3 length equals 14 residues. CDR3 sequence: CASSQGLVGETQYF. The CDR3 coding sequence is TGTGCCAGCTCACAGGGACTCGTGGGAGAGACCCAGTACTTC. The complete variable domain, with remaining parts taken from reference TRBV18 and TRBJ2-5, reads NAGVMQNPRHLVRRRGQEARLRCSPMKGHSHVYWYRQLPEEGLKFMVYLQKENIIDESGMPKERFSAEFPKEGPSILRIQQVVRGDSAAYFCASSQGLVGETQYFGPGTRLLVL.

This chain uses TRBV19 with TRBJ1-2; tentative D call: TRBD1 (5 bases). The germline V and J ends were trimmed by 7 bases and 4 bases, with 16 bases remaining between them. The CDR3 spans 14 residues. CDR1 is LNHDA and CDR2 is SQIVND in the germline V gene (reference sequence). The CDR3 loop is CASTTDRSGYGYTF. In DNA, the CDR3 is TGTGCCAGTACCACCGACAGATCCGGCTATGGCTACACCTTC. Combining the CDR3 with reference TRBV19 and TRBJ1-2 gives the whole variable domain DGGITQSPKYLFRKEGQNVTLSCEQNLNHDAMYWYRQDPGQGLRLIYYSQIVNDFQKGDIAEGYSVSREKKESFPLTVTSAQKNPTAFYLCASTTDRSGYGYTFGSGTRLTVV.

The rearrangement joins TRBV6-1 to TRBJ1-2; TRBD1 matches 9 bases. The CDR3 consists of 14 residues. From germline, CDR1 is MNHNS and CDR2 SASEGT. Unmatched junction bases numbered 5, after V lost 2 bases and J lost 7 bases. The CDR3 loop reads CASSEPGQGAGYTF. In DNA form, the CDR3 reads TGTGCCAGCAGTGAACCGGGACAGGGTGCTGGCTACACCTTC.

V usage is TRBV5-8 and J usage is TRBJ1-4; possibly TRBD1 for D (6 bases). The length of the CDR3 is 14 residues. Trimming took off 2 bases at V and 1 base at J, with 6 bases between the two ends. Germline loops: CDR1 SGHTS, CDR2 YDEGEE. Here the CDR3 DNA reads TGTGCCAGCAGCTTACAGGGAACTAATGAAAAACTGTTTTTT. Translating it yields CASSLQGTNEKLFF.

The V gene is TRBV29-1, the J gene TRBJ1-5, with TRBD1 matching 9 bases. The CDR3 loop spans 15 amino acids. Per the germline V gene, CDR1 is SQVTM and CDR2 is ANQGSEA. CDR3 sequence (DNA): TGCCGCGCGGGGGGCACAGGGGGCAGCAATCAGCCCCAGCATTTT. The encoded protein is CRAGGTGGSNQPQHF.

The gene calls are TRBV13 and TRBJ2-7; TRBD1 is a possible D gene (6 bases). Trimming stripped 2 bases from V and 6 bases from J, with 14 bases between. The CDR3 has 14 residues. Germline V gene data show CDR1 as PRHDT and CDR2 as FYEKMQ (reference sequence). The DNA for the CDR3 is TGTGCCAGCAGCTTACGACAGGCGCAGAGCGAGCAGTACTTC. Amino acids: CASSLRQAQSEQYF.

V usage is TRBV6-5 and J usage is TRBJ1-1; a possible D gene is TRBD1 (5 bases). The germline CDR1 and CDR2 sequences are MNHEY and SVGAGI. CDR3 length: 14 amino acids. The V gene lost 4 bases and the J gene lost 0 bases, with 9 bases spanning the gap. The CDR3 reads CASSWSRVNTEAFF. The CDR3 DNA reads as TGTGCCAGCAGTTGGTCCAGGGTGAACACTGAAGCTTTCTTT.

The CDR3 DNA follows: TGTGCCACCGAGGGGGGGTTCCAAGAGACCCAGTACTTC. Amino acid sequence: CATEGGFQETQYF. The gene calls are TRBV24-1 and TRBJ2-5; a possible D gene is TRBD2 (7 bases). Germline CDR1 is KGHDR and CDR2 is SFDVKD. V dropped 9 bases and J dropped 1 base, with 11 bases sitting between them. The CDR3 length is 13 residues.

CDR3 region: CASSFGGVEKLFF. The CDR3 region has the DNA TGTGCCAGCAGCTTTGGAGGGGTTGAAAAACTGTTTTTT. The rearrangement links TRBV7-2 to TRBJ1-4, with D maybe TRBD1 (5 bases). Per the germline V gene, CDR1 is SGHTA and CDR2 is FQGNSA. The CDR3 consists of 13 residues. V lost 3 bases and J lost 7, with 9 bases in between.